This T cell receptor (beta chain) appears in the sequencing data of a study of T cells in Graves' hyperthyroidism and ophthalmopathy. General observations from the study: A 13 V-J signature model discriminated ophthalmopathy versus stable hyperthyroidism. In blood, most of the thyroid clonotypes expanded above 0.001 were also present.

Looked up from germline, CDR1 is LNHNV and CDR2 is YYDKDF (reference sequence). Trimming left V 3 bases short and J 8 bases short, with 22 bases between. There are 17 residues in the CDR3. Concerning this clonotype: As yet, its antigen is unknown.

The diagnoses drew upon clinical symptoms, serum thyroxine and TRAb, thyroid ultrasound and orbital computed tomography. The source material, RNA transcripts, was used to amplify TCR beta CDR3 regions. TCR CDR3 regions were first amplified by RT-PCR with HTBI primers. TCRdb re-called the multiplex PCR reads through MiXCR, storing one row per CDR3 protein. Counted here are 600,000 to 700,000 distinct CDR3 sequences, approximately 42% occurring once; the ten biggest clones make up approximately 7.2%. The sequenced sample consisted of peripheral blood or thyroid tissue (not recorded which). The chain links TRBV15 to TRBJ1-4, with D possibly TRBD1 on 5 matching bases. This TCR was recovered from an adult man with Graves' disease, either hyperthyroidism or ophthalmopathy (not recorded which). The CDR3 protein is CATSSPRQRGGKEKLFF. For the CDR3, the DNA is TGTGCCACCAGCAGCCCCCGCCAGCGGGGGGGAAAGGAAAAACTGTTTTTT.